The 18 T cell receptor beta chains presented below share a single source sample, sequenced in a study of cytomegalovirus exposure and HLA in healthy donors (dated by TCRdb to 2016 to 2017). Library prep was done by the immunoSEQ multiplex PCR assay. A mixture of 60 forward primers for TCR Vbeta segments and 13 reverse primers for TCR Jbeta segments was used in the multiplex PCR. The source is immuneACCESS, and TCRdb retained only in-frame sequences with V and J called. Part of the clones is not carried over; for the studies checked, unresolved V genes explain less than half of this, and the remainder is unexplained. For this sample there are about 100,000 clones; roughly 84% appear just once. The ten largest clones take up 1.2% of the sample. The specimen sequenced was PBMCs. These receptors originate from a woman between 18 and 29 years old in good health and CMV-seronegative.

This chain connects TRBV15 to TRBJ1-2, with TRBD1 matching over 7 bases. V trimming: 1 base; J trimming: 7 bases; junction bases outside the gene matches: 9. Germline assignment: CDR1 LNHNV and CDR2 YYDKDF (reference sequence). There are 15 residues in the CDR3. The CDR3 bases are TGTGCCACCAGCAGAGTTGACTCAGGGGGACGTGGCTACACCTTC. This sequence encodes CATSRVDSGGRGYTF. The full variable domain, its missing parts supplied by reference TRBV15 and TRBJ1-2, is DAMVIQNPRYQVTQFGKPVTLSCSQTLNHNVMYWYQQKSSQAPKLLFHYYDKDFNNEADTPDNFQSRRPNTSFCFLDIRSPGLGDTAMYLCATSRVDSGGRGYTFGSGTRLTVV.

The J gene is TRBJ1-5, the V gene TRBV28; D not certain. Germline lookup yields CDR1 MDHEN and CDR2 SYDVKM. Trimming removed 7 bases from V and 3 bases from J, with 10 bases in between. This CDR3 has 13 residues. The CDR3 sequence is CASTHSVNQPQHF. Written as DNA, the CDR3 is TGTGCCAGCACCCACTCCGTCAATCAGCCCCAGCATTTT.

This clone has only a few counts. The rearrangement joins TRBV7-9 to TRBJ1-4; the match to TRBD1 covers 10 bases. Germline lookup yields CDR1 SEHNR and CDR2 FQNEAQ (reference sequence). The V and J ends lost 5 bases and 0 bases, in that order; junction bases with no gene match: 6. This CDR3 is 17 amino acids long. In DNA form, the CDR3 reads TGTGCCAGCAGCCGACAGGGGGCCCATGCAACTAATGAAAAACTGTTTTTT. Its translation is CASSRQGAHATNEKLFF.

This clone has a handful of counts. This chain uses TRBV19 with TRBJ2-1, with D perhaps TRBD1 (5 bases). CDR1 and CDR2 from the germline V gene are LNHDA and SQIVND (reference sequence). V lost 4 bases and J lost 6, with 22 bases in between. The CDR3 is 17 amino acids. Here the CDR3 reads CASSTELWQGEGNEQFF. CDR3 DNA sequence: TGTGCCAGTAGTACCGAATTGTGGCAGGGCGAAGGCAATGAGCAGTTCTTC.

This clone came up once. The chain combines TRBV6-5 with TRBJ2-7, with TRBD2 identical over 9 bases. V shed 6 bases, J shed 5 bases, and the junction held 11 bases outside the gene matches. The CDR3 runs 15 residues. CDR1 and CDR2 (germline): MNHEY, SVGAGI. CDR3 DNA: TGTGCCAGCAGCCCCACTCGCGGGGGGGAGGACGAGCAGTACTTC. It encodes CASSPTRGGEDEQYF.

The chain combines TRBV5-4 with TRBJ1-1; the match to TRBD1 covers 8 bases. Per the germline V gene, CDR1 is SGHNT and CDR2 is YYREEE (reference sequence). This CDR3 is 14 amino acids long. The J segment lost 6 bases and the V segment lost 5 bases, leaving 9 bases of the junction unmatched. CDR3 region: CASRSGGSVAEAFF. The CDR3 bases are TGTGCCAGCAGGTCAGGGGGCTCGGTGGCTGAAGCTTTCTTT.

The genes are TRBV11-2 and TRBJ2-7; 8 bases map to TRBD1. The CDR3 consists of 19 residues. The ends lost 1 base at V and 4 bases at J; junction bases unmatched: 18. The germline CDR1 and CDR2 sequences are SGHAT and FQNNGV. The DNA of the CDR3 is TGTGCCAGCAGCTTAGGACCTTATAGCGGACGGCAGGGGGCTTACGAGCAGTACTTC. Its protein is CASSLGPYSGRQGAYEQYF.

The J gene is TRBJ2-2, the V gene TRBV28; 8 positions match TRBD2. Unmatched junction bases numbered 14, after V lost 4 bases and J lost 4 bases. Looked up from germline, CDR1 is MDHEN and CDR2 is SYDVKM. This CDR3 is built from 18 residues. The chain's CDR3 is CASSYGTFSGKSTGELFF. The CDR3 DNA reads as TGTGCCAGCAGTTACGGGACATTTAGCGGGAAGAGCACCGGGGAGCTGTTTTTT.

This clone came up a few times. The chain recombines TRBV5-1 with TRBJ2-7; 10 bases match TRBD1. In germline, CDR1 is SGHRS, CDR2 YFSETQ. V gave up 0 bases and J gave up 4 bases; unmatched junction bases: 7. CDR3 length equals 16 residues. This chain's CDR3 is CASSLAPDRGAYEQYF. In DNA form, the CDR3 reads TGCGCCAGCAGCTTGGCCCCGGACAGGGGGGCGTACGAGCAGTACTTC.

The CDR3 spells CASSPIAGGADTQYF. In nucleotides, the CDR3 is TGTGCCAGCAGCCCGATAGCGGGGGGCGCAGATACGCAGTATTTT. This sequence joins TRBV6-6 and TRBJ2-3; 10 nucleotides match TRBD2. CDR3 size: 15 residues. CDR1 and CDR2 from the germline V gene are MNHNY and SVGAGI (reference sequence). V was pared by 6 bases and J by 4 bases, with 7 bases of the junction left unmatched.

The J gene is TRBJ1-4, the V gene TRBV6-5, with TRBD1 identical over 7 bases. Germline V gene lookup returns CDR1 MNHEY and CDR2 SVGAGI. There are 15 residues in the CDR3. The junction had 7 bases not matched to a gene; V was cut back by 6 bases and J by 3 bases. The DNA for the CDR3 is TGTGCCAGCAGAACCACAGGGACAGCTAATGAAAAACTGTTTTTT. As protein: CASRTTGTANEKLFF.

About this clone itself: This sample includes further DNA sequences coding for the same CDR3. The chain recombines TRBV27 with TRBJ2-7, with D possibly matching TRBD2 (7 bases). V was cut by 3 bases and J by 5 bases, with 11 bases left in between. The CDR3 extends over 13 amino acids. The V gene's germline CDR1 is MNHEY and CDR2 SMNVEV (reference sequence). The CDR3 region is CASSLGGRNEQYF. For the CDR3, the DNA is TGTGCCAGCAGTTTGGGGGGGCGGAACGAGCAGTACTTC.

V is TRBV18 and J is TRBJ2-7; D unclear. Germline CDR1 KGHSH, CDR2 LQKENI. The CDR3 is 14 amino acids. Trimming shortened V by 1 base and J by 2 bases, and 9 bases separated the two germline ends. The CDR3 loop is CASSPQQTTYEQYF. CDR3 coding DNA: TGTGCCAGCTCACCACAACAGACCACCTACGAGCAGTACTTC. Full variable domain (outside the CDR3, taken from reference TRBV18 and TRBJ2-7): NAGVMQNPRHLVRRRGQEARLRCSPMKGHSHVYWYRQLPEEGLKFMVYLQKENIIDESGMPKERFSAEFPKEGPSILRIQQVVRGDSAAYFCASSPQQTTYEQYFGPGTRLTVT.

This rearrangement joins TRBV7-2 to TRBJ1-2; TRBD1 aligns across 7 bases. CDR1 and CDR2 (germline): SGHTA, FQGNSA. The V segment lost 5 bases and the J segment 6 bases; nucleotides outside the gene matches: 12. This CDR3 has 15 residues. CDR3 residues: CASSKPGGTANGYTF. The CDR3 nucleotides read TGTGCCAGCAGCAAACCGGGGGGGACAGCTAATGGCTACACCTTC. The complete variable domain, with remaining parts taken from reference TRBV7-2 and TRBJ1-2, reads GAGVSQSPSNKVTEKGKDVELRCDPISGHTALYWYRQSLGQGLEFLIYFQGNSAPDKSGLPSDRFSAERTGGSVSTLTIQRTQQEDSAVYLCASSKPGGTANGYTFGSGTRLTVV.

This clone has more than one count but fewer than ten. The chain couples TRBV5-6 to TRBJ2-5; 11 nucleotides align to TRBD2. The germline gives CDR1 SGHDT, CDR2 YYEEEE. The CDR3 has 19 residues. Germline trimming cut 1 base from V and 2 bases from J; bases unmatched to any gene: 13. CDR3 residues: CASSLLLAGEGWGQETQYF. The CDR3 DNA follows: TGTGCCAGCAGCTTGTTACTAGCGGGAGAGGGTTGGGGGCAAGAGACCCAGTACTTC.

This clone has more than one count but fewer than ten. The chain combines TRBV5-6 with TRBJ2-7; 7 bases map to TRBD1. The CDR3 length is 12 residues. The junction had 3 bases not matched to a gene; V was cut back by 2 bases and J by 7 bases. Germline CDR1 SGHDT, CDR2 YYEEEE. The CDR3 nucleotides are TGTGCCAGCAGCTTTACAGGGGTTGAGCAGTACTTC. Translated: CASSFTGVEQYF.

The chain combines TRBV29-1 with TRBJ2-1, with 14 bases that match TRBD2. CDR1 is SQVTM and CDR2 is ANQGSEA in the germline V gene. The CDR3 is made up of 16 amino acids. Unmatched junction bases numbered 14, after V lost 8 bases and J lost 8 bases. As DNA, the CDR3 is TGCAGCTTGAAGGGGACTAGCGGGAGAAGTGGGGATGAGCAGTTCTTC. Encoded protein: CSLKGTSGRSGDEQFF.

The genes are TRBV6-5 and TRBJ2-7; 8 bases align to TRBD2. The CDR3 runs 14 residues. Per germline, CDR1 MNHEY and CDR2 SVGAGI. With V trimmed by 3 bases and J by 6 bases, 7 bases remained unmatched. CDR3 nucleotides: TGTGCCAGCAGTTATGACGGGACTAGGGGCGAGCAGTACTTC. It specifies CASSYDGTRGEQYF.